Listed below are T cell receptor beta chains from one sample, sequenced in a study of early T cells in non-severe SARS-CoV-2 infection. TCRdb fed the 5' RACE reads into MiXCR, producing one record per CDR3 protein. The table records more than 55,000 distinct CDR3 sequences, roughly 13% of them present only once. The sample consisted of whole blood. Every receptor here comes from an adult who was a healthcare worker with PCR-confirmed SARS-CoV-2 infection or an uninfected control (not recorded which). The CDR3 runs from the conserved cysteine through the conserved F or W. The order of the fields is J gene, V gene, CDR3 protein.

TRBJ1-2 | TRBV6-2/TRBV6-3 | CASSYGAIYGYTF
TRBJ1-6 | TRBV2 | CASSEGGALTDNSPLHF
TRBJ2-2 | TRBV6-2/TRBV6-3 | CASSYSRVGTGELFF
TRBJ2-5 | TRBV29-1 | CSINSQEETQYF
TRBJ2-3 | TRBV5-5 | CASSSQATDTQYF
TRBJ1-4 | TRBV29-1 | CSVGGVEGKLFF
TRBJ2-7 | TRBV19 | CASSATTGTGGGEQYF
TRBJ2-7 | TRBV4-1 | CASSPTRGDEQYF
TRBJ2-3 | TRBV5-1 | CASSWGTGISTDTQYF
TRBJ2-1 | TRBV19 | CASSERGVLRNEQFF
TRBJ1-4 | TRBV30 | CAWSHNSGTSIVYGKLFF
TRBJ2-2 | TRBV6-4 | CASSEASGGLGELFF
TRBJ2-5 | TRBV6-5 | CASSPAGSAQETQYF
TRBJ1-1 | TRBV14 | CASSIRDIPPEAFF
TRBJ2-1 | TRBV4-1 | CASSQDPGVNEQFF
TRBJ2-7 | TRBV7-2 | CASSFRSGVAYEQYF
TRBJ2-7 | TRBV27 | CASSVNRVAGEQYF
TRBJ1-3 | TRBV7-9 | CASTLGQSSGNTIYF
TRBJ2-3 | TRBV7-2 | CASSQRTSGGTDTQYF
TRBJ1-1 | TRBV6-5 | CASRRDRGRNTEAFF
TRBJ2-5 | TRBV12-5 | CASADLPAEETQYF
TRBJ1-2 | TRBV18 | CASSSSLGGLTYGYTF
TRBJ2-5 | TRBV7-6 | CASSPSGSLQETQYF
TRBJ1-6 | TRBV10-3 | CAISEYAGGSYNSPLHF
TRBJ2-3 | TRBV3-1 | CASSQDPSGGGTDTQYF
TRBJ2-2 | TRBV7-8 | CASSLSPGARTGELFF
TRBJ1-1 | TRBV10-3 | CAISGRDYANTEAFF
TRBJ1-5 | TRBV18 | CASSSRERQPQHF
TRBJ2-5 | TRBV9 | CASSPGTGGETQYF
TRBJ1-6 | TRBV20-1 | CSAPGLALDSYNSPLHF
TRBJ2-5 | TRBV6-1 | CASSLRQGPETQYF
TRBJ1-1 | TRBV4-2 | CASSQSADSPNTEAFF
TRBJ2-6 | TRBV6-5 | CASSYSGANVLTF
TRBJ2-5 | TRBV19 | CASSRGPKETQYF
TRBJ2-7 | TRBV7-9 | CASSSPGQGTYEQYF
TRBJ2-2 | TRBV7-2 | CASSYHGGGTGELFF
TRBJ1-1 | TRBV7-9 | CASSLDMNTEAFF
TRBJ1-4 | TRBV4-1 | CASSQAESLGSNEKLFF